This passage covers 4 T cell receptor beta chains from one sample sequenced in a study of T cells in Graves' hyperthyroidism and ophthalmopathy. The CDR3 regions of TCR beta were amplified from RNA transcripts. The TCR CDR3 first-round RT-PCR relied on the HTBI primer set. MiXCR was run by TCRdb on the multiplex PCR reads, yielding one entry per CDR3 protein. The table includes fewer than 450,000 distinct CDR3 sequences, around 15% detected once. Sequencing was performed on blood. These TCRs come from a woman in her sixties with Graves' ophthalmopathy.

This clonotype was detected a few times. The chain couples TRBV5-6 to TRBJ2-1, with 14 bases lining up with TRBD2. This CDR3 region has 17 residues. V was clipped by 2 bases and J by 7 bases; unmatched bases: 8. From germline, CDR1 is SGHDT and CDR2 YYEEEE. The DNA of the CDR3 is TGTGCCAGCAGCTTCGTGGGACTAGCGGGAGCCGTAAATGAGCAGTTCTTC. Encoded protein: CASSFVGLAGAVNEQFF.

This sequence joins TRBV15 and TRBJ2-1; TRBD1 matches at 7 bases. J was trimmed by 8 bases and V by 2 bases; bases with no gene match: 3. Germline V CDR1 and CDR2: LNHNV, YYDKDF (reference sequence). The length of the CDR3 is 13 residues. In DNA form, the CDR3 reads TGTGCCACCAGCAGACTACAGGGGTATGAGCAGTTCTTC. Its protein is CATSRLQGYEQFF.

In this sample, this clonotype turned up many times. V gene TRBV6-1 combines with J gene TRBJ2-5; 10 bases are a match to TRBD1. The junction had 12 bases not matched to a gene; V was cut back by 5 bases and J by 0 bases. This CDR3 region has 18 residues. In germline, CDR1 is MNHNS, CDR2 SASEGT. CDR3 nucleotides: TGTGCCAGCAGTTACCGTCCTGCCGGGACAGGGGACCAAGAGACCCAGTACTTC. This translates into CASSYRPAGTGDQETQYF.

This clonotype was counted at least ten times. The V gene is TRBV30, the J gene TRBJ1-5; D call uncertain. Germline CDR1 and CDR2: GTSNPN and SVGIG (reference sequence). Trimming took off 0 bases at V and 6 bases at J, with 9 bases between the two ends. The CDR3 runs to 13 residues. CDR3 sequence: CAWSVMGSQPQHF. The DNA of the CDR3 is TGTGCCTGGAGTGTGATGGGGAGTCAGCCCCAGCATTTT. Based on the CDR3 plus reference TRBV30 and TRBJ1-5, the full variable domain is SQTIHQWPATLVQPVGSPLSLECTVEGTSNPNLYWYRQAAGRGLQLLFYSVGIGQISSEVPQNLSASRPQDRQFILSSKKLLLSDSGFYLCAWSVMGSQPQHFGDGTRLSIL.